The 4 T cell receptor beta chains below were found in one sample sequenced in a study of shared clonotypes between healthy human individuals. Generated by immunoSEQ multiplex PCR, the TCRdb table keeps only in-frame clones and is missing some. The profile shows 550,000 to 750,000 clones, 95% to 96% of them singletons. Positive CCR7 selection of CD45RO-negative cells yielded the naive CD8 cells, and terminally differentiated effector memory CD45RA+ cells were excluded. Specimen: naive CD8+ T cells sorted from blood. These receptors were collected from a woman aged 25 to 39 in good health.

The J gene is TRBJ2-7, the V gene TRBV5-4; D gene ambiguous. V lost 0 bases, J lost 5 bases, and 15 bases lay in between. CDR1 SGHNT and CDR2 YYREEE come from the germline V gene (reference sequence). There are 15 residues in the CDR3. Here the CDR3 DNA reads TGTGCCAGCAGCTTGGAAACCACGAGGACCAACGAGCAGTACTTC. Its translation is CASSLETTRTNEQYF.

The V gene is TRBV19, the J gene TRBJ2-7; TRBD2 aligns across 9 bases. CDR1 is LNHDA, CDR2 SQIVND, per germline (reference sequence). This CDR3 has 14 residues. Trimming removed 3 bases from V and 6 bases from J; junction bases left unmatched: 6. The CDR3 reads CASSILAGRPEQYF. CDR3 DNA sequence: TGTGCCAGTAGTATCCTAGCGGGACGGCCCGAGCAGTACTTC.

The rearrangement links TRBV7-9 to TRBJ1-1; D gene unclear. Trimming cost V 0 bases and J 2 bases, with 13 bases left between them. The CDR3 sequence is 16 residues long. Germline loops: CDR1 SEHNR, CDR2 FQNEAQ (reference sequence). DNA for the CDR3: TGTGCCAGCAGCTTAGCGCCCGCAGGTGGCAACACTGAAGCTTTCTTT. Translation: CASSLAPAGGNTEAFF.

The chain has TRBV4-1 and TRBJ2-2; no definite D call. Germline CDR1 is MGHRA and CDR2 is YSYEKL. The V gene lost 4 bases and the J gene lost 1 base, with 7 bases spanning the gap. The CDR3 covers 14 residues. The CDR3 DNA sequence: TGCGCCAGCAGCCTCCCGCAGAACACCGGGGAGCTGTTTTTT. Protein product: CASSLPQNTGELFF.